This entry describes one T cell receptor beta chain. This entry is derived from a study of blood T cell repertoires in COVID-19. In the study overall: Donors in the United States, Italy and Spain gave samples during acute or convalescent COVID-19. The cDNA or gDNA used as material had been derived from T cells, B-cell-depleted T cells, or PBMCs.

The V segment lost 4 bases and the J segment 3 bases; nucleotides outside the gene matches: 4. This CDR3 contains 14 residues. Germline V gene lookup returns CDR1 SGHRS and CDR2 YFSETQ. Authors' analysis steps: Reference gene primer amplification gave estimated nucleated cell counts. TCRdb's table, derived via immunoSEQ multiplex PCR, lists solely in-frame clones and lacks some. V and J calls and clone size follow that table, whereas D and trimming were derived from the DNA. The table shows about 54,000 clones, with about four fifths occurring only once. Sequenced input: peripheral blood. The chain combines TRBV5-1 with TRBJ2-5; 9 bases map to TRBD1. The source of this sequence is a woman between 55 and 75 years old with acute or convalescent COVID-19. CDR3: CASSDGTGKETQYF. In nucleotides, the CDR3 is TGCGCCAGCAGCGATGGGACAGGGAAAGAGACCCAGTACTTC.